Sequencing of this T cell receptor beta chain was carried out in a study of human T cells and chemical hapten exposure (dated by TCRdb to the early 2020s). About the investigation overall: Libraries were combined into a pool for sequencing, and differences in TCR yield between samples came mainly from small differences in library volumes within the pool. The study tracked peripheral blood TCR repertoire changes in vivo during primary and secondary sensitization to the hapten diphenylcyclopropenone (DPC) in alopecia patients. Each blood RNA sample was used to sequence both TCR alpha and TCR beta chains. Findings and caveats that apply to the study as a whole: After repeated subsampling, the strength of the expansion versus patch-test correlation and the threshold at which it became significant changed. DPC sensitization did not change the number of TCRs with a frequency above 1 in 1000, and there was no evidence of changes in global repertoire structure.

The time point label of this sample denotes: healthy volunteer bleed at 6 weeks. Total RNA was extracted from unfractionated whole blood collected in Tempus Blood RNA tubes. Roughly five healthy volunteers were used as TCR sequencing controls and were bled at day 0, 2 weeks and 6 weeks. The library was built by means of RACE. The sequencing machine was a NextSeq 500. During library preparation, unique molecular identifiers were attached to individual cDNA molecules so that TCRs could be counted quantitatively and reproducibly. The authors processed their data as follows. The median number of TCRs per sample was roughly 100,000, ranging from about 20,000 to 690,600. The Decombinator software suite was used to annotate V, J and CDR3 in the TCR reads. Every sample was subsampled to the same number of TCRs (28,000) for the PS versus PT1 abundance plots. Expanded TCRs were defined as absent before sensitization and observed at least eight times at the 2-week time point. TCRdb cleaned the public reads at Q25 with fastp, built clones with MiXCR and kept in-frame beta chains. Entries that share a CDR3 protein sequence are merged under the most common genes and DNA. TCRdb, not the original authors, processed these V and J calls. In all, the sample holds 35,000 to 55,000 distinct CDR3 sequences, and about 4% of those were seen once. Of the sample, 4.5% to 7% is held by the ten largest clones.

The cysteine opens and the phenylalanine closes a CDR3 of 12 amino acids. The retained sequence is limited to the CDR3, 36 bases, with the frame set at the first base. Trimming removed 3 bases from V and 7 bases from J, leaving 9 bases between the germline ends. This clonotype was detected only a few times. This receptor's antigen is unknown. Per-base qualities were not stored, and no clone one base away is much larger. Sequencing was carried out using whole blood. Here the chain combines TRBV12-3 or TRBV12-4 and TRBJ2-5; matching of 5 bases hints at TRBD2 as the D gene. The clonotype originates from a human donor in good health. Some clones in this sample may be carry-over from other donors' samples. The bases read TGTGCCAGCAGTTTCCGGAGCGGGACCCAGTACTTC. This translates into CASSFRSGTQYF.